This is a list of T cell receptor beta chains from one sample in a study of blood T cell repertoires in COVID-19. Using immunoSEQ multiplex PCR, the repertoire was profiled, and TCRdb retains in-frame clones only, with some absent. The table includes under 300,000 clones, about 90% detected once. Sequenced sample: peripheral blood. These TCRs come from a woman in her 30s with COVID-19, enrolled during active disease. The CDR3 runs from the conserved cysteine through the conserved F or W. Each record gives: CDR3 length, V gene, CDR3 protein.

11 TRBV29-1 CSVMGADTQYF
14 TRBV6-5 CATAGRNVGNTIYF
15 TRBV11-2 CASSLDTGKATEAFF
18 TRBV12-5 CASGLVVGGPSSYNEQFF
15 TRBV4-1 CASSQETGGGYEQYF
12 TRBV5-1 CASAGGVNEQYF
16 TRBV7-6 CASSPSAAPINEKLFF
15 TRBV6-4 CASSLTGTAIYGYTF
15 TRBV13 CASSLGQGSAYEQYF
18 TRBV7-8 CASSPNRTRRLSGNTIYF
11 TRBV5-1 CASSLAGVQFF
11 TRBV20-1 CSARVENTIYF
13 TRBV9 CASSGTGVKRLFF
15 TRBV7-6 CASSIRLGGVYEQYF
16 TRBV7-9 CASSPLPGQGTYEQYF
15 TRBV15 CATSRDRDREKPLHF
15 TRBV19 CASSTIAGGLNEQFF
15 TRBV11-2 CASSLGAGGPETQYF
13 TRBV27 CASSLSGGETQYF
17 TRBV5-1 CASSPPGRVAAYNEQFF
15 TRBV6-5 CASSQLAGAAGELFF
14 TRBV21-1 CASRVNGSQETQYF
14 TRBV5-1 CASSLKAGADTQYF
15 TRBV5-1 CASSLDRYSGNTIYF
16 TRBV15 CATSREVGGARLTQYF
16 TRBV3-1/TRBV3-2 CASSQRISTLSYEQYF
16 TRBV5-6 CASSLGATWTGETQYF
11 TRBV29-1 CSVELGHEQYF
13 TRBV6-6 CASHRGSAYGYTF
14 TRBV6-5 CASSYSTDPGELFF
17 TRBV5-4 CASSFGGALKMNTEAFF
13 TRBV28 CASSFRGTGELFF
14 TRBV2 CASSRTGGRDGYTF
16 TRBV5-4 CASSLGGTWGVETQYF
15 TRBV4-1 CASSRGTNSNQPQHF
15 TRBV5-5 CASSPRTAINEKLFF
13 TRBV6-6 CASSPRGGTEAFF
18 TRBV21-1 CASINPRGQGFPNTEAFF
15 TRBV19 CASSIEAGVPGELFF
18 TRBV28 CASSRSGGGLGPKNIQYF
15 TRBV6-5 CASSSAAAAGTEAFF
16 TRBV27 CASSPYGTQGQETQYF
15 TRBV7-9 CASSPGLGDMEPQHF
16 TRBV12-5 CASALLIGSMNTEAFF
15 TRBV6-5 CASRLQGYSTDTQYF
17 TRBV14 CASSQERGGPIRDEQFF
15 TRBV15 CATSRGGGTGNTIYF
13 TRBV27 CASSYRGSYEQYF
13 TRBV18 CASSPQDLDTQYF
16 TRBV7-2 CASSLWSGTSYNEQFF
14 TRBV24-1 CATSDFRFGDEQYF
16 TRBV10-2 CASDLFAGGATDTQYF
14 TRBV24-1 CATSEQGTNYGYTF
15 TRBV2 CASRATGQGNQPQHF
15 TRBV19 CASQTTGVFGNIQYF